The rows below give T cell receptor beta chains drawn from one sample of a study of cytomegalovirus exposure and HLA in healthy donors. Assay used: immunoSEQ multiplex PCR; TCRdb lists only in-frame clones, some missing. Among around 59,000 clones listed, 65% to 90% were seen once. Sequenced input: PBMCs. These receptors were collected from a human donor in good health. CDR3s include the opening cysteine and the closing phenylalanine or tryptophan. Each record gives: D gene, clone size, J gene, V gene, CDR3 DNA, CDR3 protein. D genes are given only for firm matches. The size entry is marked missing in some rows and otherwise reads once, few, many or a size class.

TRBD1 | NA | TRBJ1-2 | TRBV6-5 | TGTGCCAGCAGTTACAATTCCCAGGGGGCGCTTGGCTACACCTTC | CASSYNSQGALGYTF
NA | NA | TRBJ1-2 | TRBV27 | TGTGCCAGCAGTTTAAGAGGTGAGGTGGACTATGGCTACACCTTC | CASSLRGEVDYGYTF
TRBD2 | NA | TRBJ2-1 | TRBV9 | TGTGCCAGCAGCGGGCACCGCGGACTAGCGGTCGCCTACAATGAGCAGTTCTTC | CASSGHRGLAVAYNEQFF
NA | NA | TRBJ2-5 | TRBV28 | TGTGCCAGCAGTTTATTCTTGCGGGGACTCACTCAAGAGACCCAGTACTTC | CASSLFLRGLTQETQYF
TRBD2 | NA | TRBJ2-2 | TRBV11-3 | TGTGCCAGCAGCTTAGATCCAGCGGGATACGGGGAGCTGTTTTTT | CASSLDPAGYGELFF
TRBD1 | NA | TRBJ1-6 | TRBV5-1 | TGCGCCAGCAGCGGGGGACAGGGTAATTCACCCCTCCACTTT | CASSGGQGNSPLHF
NA | NA | TRBJ2-1 | TRBV18 | TGTGCCAGCTCAACAGGTAAAAAAAGCTCCTACAATGAGCAGTTCTTC | CASSTGKKSSYNEQFF
TRBD2 | NA | TRBJ2-1 | TRBV10-2 | TGCGCCAGCAGTATGAGTAATCCGTGGACTAGCGGGGTGGGCCGTCCCTCCTACAATGAGCAGTTCTTC | CASSMSNPWTSGVGRPSYNEQFF
TRBD2 | NA | TRBJ2-7 | TRBV5-1 | TGCGCCAGCACGCCTAGCGGGGGGGTTTACGAGCAGTACTTC | CASTPSGGVYEQYF
NA | once | TRBJ2-7 | TRBV28 | TGTGCCAGCAGAAATTACTACGAGCAGTACTTC | CASRNYYEQYF
TRBD1 | NA | TRBJ1-4 | TRBV30 | TGTGCCTGTTCTAGGGGACAGATTAATGAAAAACTGTTTTTT | CACSRGQINEKLFF
TRBD2 | NA | TRBJ2-1 | TRBV4-3 | TGCGCCAGCAGCAGTGTCGGCGGGGGCTCCTACAATGAGCAGTTCTTC | CASSSVGGGSYNEQFF
TRBD1 | few | TRBJ1-5 | TRBV19 | TGTGCCAGTAGTGTCTGGACAGGGAACCAGCCCCAGCATTTT | CASSVWTGNQPQHF
NA | NA | TRBJ2-3 | TRBV9 | TGTGCCAGCAGCGTAGGAGGTTACACAGATACGCAGTATTTT | CASSVGGYTDTQYF
NA | NA | TRBJ1-3 | TRBV9 | TGTGCCAGCAGCGCGGGAAGTTTAAACACCATATATTTT | CASSAGSLNTIYF
NA | NA | TRBJ1-6 | TRBV21-1 | TGTGCCAGCAGCAACCCTACGGAGGGCGATCCCTATAATTCACCCCTCCACTTT | CASSNPTEGDPYNSPLHF
NA | few | TRBJ1-1 | TRBV30 | TGTGCCTGGAGTGTAAGCCGAGGTGAAGCTTTCTTT | CAWSVSRGEAFF
TRBD2 | NA | TRBJ2-3 | TRBV5-1 | TGCGCCAGCAGCTTGGTTAGCGGGATGGGAGATACGCAGTATTTT | CASSLVSGMGDTQYF
NA | NA | TRBJ2-5 | TRBV30 | TGTGCCTGGCAAAGTAAGGAAACAGGGAATCAAGAGACCCAGTACTTC | CAWQSKETGNQETQYF
TRBD2 | NA | TRBJ2-5 | TRBV7-9 | TGTGCCAGCAGCCCGAAAACTAGCGCCCTAAGGCCCATCCAAGAGACCCAGTACTTC | CASSPKTSALRPIQETQYF
TRBD1 | NA | TRBJ1-1 | TRBV7-9 | TGTGCCAGCAGCCGCCTGGGACAGGGGAGCACTGAAGCTTTCTTT | CASSRLGQGSTEAFF
NA | NA | TRBJ1-1 | TRBV6-6 | TGTGCCAGCATTCTTGGTCGTTCGGGGGAAGTTCTGGCTTTCTTT | CASILGRSGEVLAFF
TRBD1 | NA | TRBJ1-1 | TRBV5-1 | TGCGCCAGCAGCTTAGGACAGGTGAATGAAGCTTTCTTT | CASSLGQVNEAFF
TRBD2 | NA | TRBJ2-5 | TRBV4-2 | TGTGCCAGCAGCCAAGAATGGACTAGTAGGGAGACCCAGTACTTC | CASSQEWTSRETQYF
NA | few | TRBJ1-4 | TRBV6-6 | TGTGCCAGCACCGACCGAGAGGGTGAAAAACTGTTTTTT | CASTDREGEKLFF
NA | NA | TRBJ2-1 | TRBV9 | TGTGCCAGCAGCTATGGGGACTTCGCCAATGAGCAGTTCTTC | CASSYGDFANEQFF
NA | NA | TRBJ1-6 | TRBV6-5 | TGTGCCAGCAGTTACGTGAGAAACTCCTATAATTCACCCCTCCACTTT | CASSYVRNSYNSPLHF
TRBD1 | NA | TRBJ2-2 | TRBV2 | TGTGCCAGCAGTGATCGCGACAGGGGAGCCGGGGAGCTGTTTTTT | CASSDRDRGAGELFF
TRBD2 | NA | TRBJ2-7 | TRBV6-6 | TGTGCCAGCAGTCAAGATTTCAGGGTAGCGGGCTACGAGCAGTACTTC | CASSQDFRVAGYEQYF
TRBD1 | NA | TRBJ2-2 | TRBV18 | TGTGCCAGCTCACCAGTCCGGACAGGGGCCACCGGGGAGCTGTTTTTT | CASSPVRTGATGELFF
NA | NA | TRBJ2-2 | TRBV4-2 | TGTGCCAGCAGCCAAGAATATACCGGGGAGCTGTTTTTT | CASSQEYTGELFF
TRBD1 | NA | TRBJ2-1 | TRBV19 | TGTGCCAGTAGGACCGGGACAGGAGTCTACAATGAGCAGTTCTTC | CASRTGTGVYNEQFF
TRBD1 | NA | TRBJ1-3 | TRBV27 | TGTGCCAGCAGCCCGGGACAGGGGCCTTGGTATGTCGCTGGAAACACCATATATTTT | CASSPGQGPWYVAGNTIYF
TRBD1 | few | TRBJ2-2 | TRBV11-2 | TGTGCCAGCAGCCTGACAGGGGACACCGGGGAGCTGTTTTTT | CASSLTGDTGELFF
NA | NA | TRBJ1-6 | TRBV11-2 | TGTGCCAGCAGCTTATATCCCGGAGGGGTTACCTATAATTCACCCCTCCACTTT | CASSLYPGGVTYNSPLHF
NA | NA | TRBJ1-2 | TRBV18 | TGTGCCAGCTCACCAGACAGGAGTAACTATGGCTACACCTTC | CASSPDRSNYGYTF
TRBD1 | once | TRBJ1-5 | TRBV7-2 | TGTGCCAGCGGGGGGACAGGTAATCAGCCCCAGCATTTT | CASGGTGNQPQHF
TRBD1 | NA | TRBJ1-4 | TRBV4-3 | TGCGCCAGCAGCCAAGCCGGGACAGGACTAGAAAAACTGTTTTTT | CASSQAGTGLEKLFF
TRBD1 | NA | TRBJ2-6 | TRBV4-3 | TGCGCCAGCAGCCAAGACAATATCAGGGGGTCTGGGGCCAACGTCCTGACTTTC | CASSQDNIRGSGANVLTF
TRBD2 | NA | TRBJ2-1 | TRBV11-2 | TGTGCCAGCAGCCCCCCGGGGGGCTCCTACAATGAGCAGTTCTTC | CASSPPGGSYNEQFF
TRBD1 | NA | TRBJ1-1 | TRBV7-9 | TGTTCCAGCAGCTTATTGGTCGGAGCAGGGGGGACTGAAGCTTTCTTT | CSSSLLVGAGGTEAFF
NA | NA | TRBJ2-3 | TRBV7-2 | TGTGCCAGCAGCCCGATGACAGGCATTTTTGGTACGCAGTATTTT | CASSPMTGIFGTQYF
TRBD2 | few | TRBJ2-1 | TRBV7-2 | TGTGCCAGCACCTCTAGCGGGAGAGGAGGAGAGCAGTTCTTC | CASTSSGRGGEQFF
TRBD1 | NA | TRBJ1-6 | TRBV7-2 | TGTGCCAGCAGCCTGGGACAGACTACACCCCTCCACTTT | CASSLGQTTPLHF
NA | once | TRBJ1-2 | TRBV4-3 | TGCGCCAGCAGCCCTGACAGGACCTACTATGGCTACACCTTC | CASSPDRTYYGYTF
TRBD1 | NA | TRBJ1-1 | TRBV13 | TGTGCCAGCAGCGGGGGGGACAGGCGGAACACTGAAGCTTTCTTT | CASSGGDRRNTEAFF
TRBD1 | NA | TRBJ2-7 | TRBV7-2 | TGTGCCAGCAGCTTAGGGTCCGGGACAGCCACCAGAACCTACGAGCAGTACTTC | CASSLGSGTATRTYEQYF
NA | NA | TRBJ2-2 | TRBV7-9 | TGTTCCAGCAGCTTAGTTCGGAGGGGCAGGGCCGGGGAGCTGTTTTTT | CSSSLVRRGRAGELFF
TRBD1 | NA | TRBJ1-4 | TRBV6-6 | TGTGCCAGCAGTTATGACAGGGATTATAATGAAAAACTGTTTTTT | CASSYDRDYNEKLFF
NA | NA | TRBJ2-1 | TRBV5-4 | TGTGCCAGCAGCAAGAAAAGCGGACCTTCTGAGTTCTTC | CASSKKSGPSEFF
TRBD1 | NA | TRBJ2-7 | TRBV10-2 | TGCGCCAGCAGGGTGGACAGGGGTTCCTACGAGCAGTACTTC | CASRVDRGSYEQYF
NA | NA | TRBJ2-1 | TRBV18 | TGTGCCAGCTCACCGGGGGGATTTCAATACAATGAGCAGTTCTTC | CASSPGGFQYNEQFF
NA | once | TRBJ2-7 | TRBV29-1 | TGCAGCGTTGATTCCTCTGGGAGCTCCTACGAGCAGTACTTC | CSVDSSGSSYEQYF
TRBD2 | NA | TRBJ2-7 | TRBV28 | TGTGCCAGCAGTTTATGGGTAATGGGGGCAACTAGCGGGGGCCTCACCTACGAGCAGTACTTC | CASSLWVMGATSGGLTYEQYF